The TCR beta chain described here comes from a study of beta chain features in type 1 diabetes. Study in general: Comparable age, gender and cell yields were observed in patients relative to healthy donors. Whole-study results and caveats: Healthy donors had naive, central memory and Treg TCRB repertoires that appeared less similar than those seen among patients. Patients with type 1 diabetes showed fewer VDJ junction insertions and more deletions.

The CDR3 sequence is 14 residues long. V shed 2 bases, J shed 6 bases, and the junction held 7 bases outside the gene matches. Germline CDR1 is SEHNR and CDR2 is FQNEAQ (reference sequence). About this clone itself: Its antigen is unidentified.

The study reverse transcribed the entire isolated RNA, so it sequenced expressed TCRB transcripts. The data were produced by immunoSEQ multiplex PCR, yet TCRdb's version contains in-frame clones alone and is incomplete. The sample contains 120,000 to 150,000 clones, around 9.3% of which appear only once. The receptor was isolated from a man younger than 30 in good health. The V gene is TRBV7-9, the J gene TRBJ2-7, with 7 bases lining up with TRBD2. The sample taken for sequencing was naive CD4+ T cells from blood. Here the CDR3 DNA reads TGTGCCAGCAGCTTACGTCTATCTAGCGGCGAGCAGTACTTC. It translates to CASSLRLSSGEQYF.